This T cell receptor (beta chain) was profiled in a study of human T cells and chemical hapten exposure. Study context: 0.01% DPC was applied to the upper back in patch tests, which were read at 6 days. Overall study findings and caveats: Alopecia was present in the donors, so their immune response may differ from healthy people's.

The study's library attached unique molecular identifiers to single cDNA molecules. In the source study's methods: Samples contained a median of roughly 96,000 TCRs, with a range of 23,224 to 690,600. TCRdb reprocessed the RACE reads via MiXCR and lists one record per CDR3 protein. The authors' filters were not applied to this entry. The sample lists 380,000 or so distinct CDR3 sequences; about 5% were seen once. With respect to this clonotype: Antigen unknown.

Time point denoted: pre-sensitization, week 0. As for treatment: therapeutic diphenylcyclopropenone sensitization with weekly scalp DPC. V shed 4 bases and J shed 0 bases, with 13 bases lying between them. CDR3 length: 15 amino acids. The germline V gene has CDR1 SQVTM and CDR2 ANQGSEA. The source of this sequence is a woman aged 18-30 years with alopecia areata. Some clones in this sample may be carry-over from other donors' samples. This chain uses TRBV29-1 with TRBJ1-5; no clear D gene. The sequencing here drew on whole blood, taken in connection with sensitization to the hapten diphenylcyclopropenone (DPC). For the CDR3, the DNA is TGCAGCGTTGTTGGCCCTGCCCTTAGCAATCAGCCCCAGCATTTT. It yields the protein CSVVGPALSNQPQHF. The full variable domain, completed using reference TRBV29-1 and TRBJ1-5, is SAVISQKPSRDICQRGTSLTIQCQVDSQVTMMFWYRQQPGQSLTLIATANQGSEATYESGFVIDKFPISRPNLTFSTLTVSNMSPEDSSIYLCSVVGPALSNQPQHFGDGTRLSIL.